The 12 T cell receptor beta chains in this list originate from one sample, sequenced in a study of T cells in Graves' hyperthyroidism and ophthalmopathy. Regions amplified from RNA transcripts were the TCR beta CDR3 regions. HTBI primers were employed in a first-round RT-PCR of the TCR CDR3. A single record per CDR3 protein comes from TCRdb applying MiXCR to the multiplex PCR reads. The profile covers 500,000 or so distinct CDR3 sequences, with more than 15% appearing a single time and 25% to 30% taken by the ten largest. The sequenced sample consisted of blood. These receptors were collected from a young woman with Graves' ophthalmopathy.

This clonotype occurred a few times. The rearrangement joins TRBV12-3 or TRBV12-4 to TRBJ1-4, with D possibly matching TRBD1 (5 bases). V lost 6 bases and J 0 bases, leaving 14 bases between the germline ends. This CDR3 contains 16 residues. CDR3 in amino acids: CASRQRGGSTNEKLFF. The CDR3 DNA is TGTGCCAGCAGGCAGCGCGGGGGTTCAACTAATGAAAAACTGTTTTTT.

This clonotype came up many times. One junction end does not reproduce the germline sequence, and a read error may be involved. The chain links TRBV6-1 to TRBJ2-7; unclear D gene. Germline CDR1 is MNHNS and CDR2 is SASEGT. CDR3 length: 18 residues. CDR3 amino acids: CAISSAGRSKMGTYEQYF. The DNA of the CDR3 is TGTGCCATCAGTTCTGCCGGACGGTCGAAAATGGGGACCTACGAGCAGTACTTC.

This clonotype showed up many times. This chain uses TRBV6-1 with TRBJ2-7; D gene ambiguous. With 8 bases removed from V and 3 bases from J, the gap between germline ends came to 14 bases. The length of the CDR3 is 13 residues. Germline assignment: CDR1 MNHNS and CDR2 SASEGT. The DNA of the CDR3 is TGTGCCAGCGGTCAGGAGCCCAACTACGAGCAGTACTTC. Amino acids: CASGQEPNYEQYF.

In its sample, this clonotype was seen many times. The chain uses TRBV20-1 and TRBJ2-3; D is unresolved. V lost 5 bases and J 3 bases, leaving 9 bases between the germline ends. Germline loops: CDR1 DFQATT, CDR2 SNEGSKA (reference sequence). This CDR3 has 12 residues. DNA of the CDR3: TGCAGTGCTTTACACGGGACAGATACGCAGTATTTT. Translated, it gives CSALHGTDTQYF.

This clonotype was detected many times. The chain carries TRBV30 and TRBJ2-6, with TRBD1 matching over 10 bases. Germline V gives CDR1 GTSNPN, CDR2 SVGIG (reference sequence). J gave up 4 bases and V 2 bases, and 11 bases lay outside the gene matches. The CDR3 is 18 residues long. CDR3 protein: CAWSSPRDRGAGANVLTF. In DNA form, the CDR3 reads TGTGCCTGGAGTTCACCCCGGGACAGGGGTGCAGGGGCCAACGTCCTGACTTTC.

This clonotype occurred a few times. This chain links TRBV19 with TRBJ2-1; unclear D gene. In germline, CDR1 is LNHDA, CDR2 SQIVND (reference sequence). CDR3 length: 14 amino acids. Trimming took 5 bases from V and 4 from J, leaving 12 bases between them. CDR3 residues: CASSPPLLYNEQFF. As DNA, the CDR3 is TGTGCCAGTAGTCCCCCTTTACTGTACAATGAGCAGTTCTTC.

This clonotype was seen only a few times. The chain is built from TRBV24-1 and TRBJ2-5, with unresolved D. The germline V gene has CDR1 KGHDR and CDR2 SFDVKD. The CDR3 runs to 14 residues. The ends were cut back, 2 bases at V and 2 bases at J, with 8 bases in the middle. The CDR3 sequence: CATSDSSAQETQYF. DNA of the CDR3: TGTGCCACCAGTGATTCCTCGGCTCAAGAGACCCAGTACTTC.

This clonotype was seen ten or more times. The CDR3 loop reads CASTRRGAWGGYTF. CDR3 sequence (DNA): TGTGCCAGCACCCGCCGGGGGGCGTGGGGTGGCTACACCTTC. This chain links TRBV28 with TRBJ1-2; TRBD1 is a possible D gene (6 bases). V lost 7 bases and J 7 bases, leaving 19 bases between the germline ends. The germline gives CDR1 MDHEN, CDR2 SYDVKM. The CDR3 contains 14 residues.

There are many counts of this clonotype. CDR3 loop: CASSSGLAGVTGELFF. DNA of the CDR3: TGCGCCAGCAGCTCGGGACTAGCGGGAGTCACCGGGGAGCTGTTTTTT. This chain joins TRBV5-1 and TRBJ2-2; 14 nucleotides align to TRBD2. Germline CDR1 reads SGHRS; CDR2 reads YFSETQ. The CDR3 length is 16 residues. The ends lost 3 bases at V and 4 bases at J; junction bases unmatched: 2.

The chain uses TRBV20-1 and TRBJ2-2; TRBD1 agrees at 7 bases. The length of the CDR3 is 14 residues. Germline-derived CDR1 and CDR2 are DFQATT and SNEGSKA (reference sequence). J was trimmed by 0 bases and V by 6 bases; bases with no gene match: 4. The CDR3 sequence: CSAGTAPNTGELFF. CDR3 coding DNA: TGCAGTGCAGGGACAGCACCGAACACCGGGGAGCTGTTTTTT.

This clonotype was detected only once. This chain connects TRBV4-3 to TRBJ2-1; 8 bases match TRBD2. CDR3 length equals 18 residues. Germline loops: CDR1 LGHNA, CDR2 YSLEER. J lost 0 bases, V lost 4 bases, and 11 bases had no gene match. The chain's CDR3 is CASSRQTGSGSSYNEQFF. CDR3 in DNA: TGCGCCAGCAGCCGCCAAACGGGGAGCGGGAGCTCCTACAATGAGCAGTTCTTC.

This rearrangement joins TRBV9 to TRBJ2-3; 8 nucleotides agree with TRBD2. The V and J ends lost 2 bases and 2 bases, in that order; junction bases with no gene match: 10. Germline V gene sequence: CDR1 SGDLS, CDR2 YYNGEE. This CDR3 comprises 17 residues. CDR3 nucleotide sequence: TGTGCCAGCAGCGTCCGGGGAGTAGCGGGACCCACAGATACGCAGTATTTT. Residues: CASSVRGVAGPTDTQYF.